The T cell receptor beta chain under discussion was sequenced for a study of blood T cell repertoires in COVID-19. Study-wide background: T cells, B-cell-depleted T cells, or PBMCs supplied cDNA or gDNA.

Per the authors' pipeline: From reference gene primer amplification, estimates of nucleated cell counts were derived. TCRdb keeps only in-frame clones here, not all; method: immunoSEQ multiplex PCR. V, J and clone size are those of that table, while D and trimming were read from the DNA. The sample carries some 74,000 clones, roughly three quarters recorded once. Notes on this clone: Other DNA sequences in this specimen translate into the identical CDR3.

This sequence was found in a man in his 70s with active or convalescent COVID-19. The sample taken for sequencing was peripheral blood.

The CDR3 spells CASSSQGDSYEQYF. The CDR3 coding sequence is TGTGCCAGTAGTTCACAGGGGGACTCCTACGAGCAGTACTTC. This rearrangement joins TRBV19 to TRBJ2-7; TRBD1 matches at 8 bases. Germline trimming cut 5 bases from V and 0 bases from J; bases unmatched to any gene: 3. CDR1 and CDR2 (germline): LNHDA, SQIVND (reference sequence). This CDR3 region has 14 residues.